The source of this TCR beta chain is a study of CD8+ T cells in alopecia areata. Study context: It was oral tofacitinib, at 5 to 10 mg twice daily, that treated patients received.

The sequencing template was cDNA reverse transcribed from extracted RNA. Repertoires were generated with immunoSEQ multiplex PCR, while TCRdb's copy carries only in-frame clones and drops some. The table lists over 120,000 clones, roughly 53% of them singletons. This clone showed up just a few times. With 10 bases removed from V and 2 bases from J, the gap between germline ends came to 17 bases. Germline V gene lookup returns CDR1 SGHRS and CDR2 YFSETQ. CDR3 length: 14 residues. This specimen was CD4+ T cells sorted from blood, taken at week 0. The clonotype was recovered from a human donor with alopecia areata. The chain employs TRBV5-1 and TRBJ2-3; a possible D gene is TRBD2 (6 bases). The CDR3 DNA sequence: TGCGCCTCCCAAAGGCGGGGCAACACAGATACGCAGTATTTT. It translates to CASQRRGNTDTQYF.